Below are 11 T cell receptor beta chains sequenced from a single sample in a study of tissue T cells after allogeneic stem cell transplantation. The time point was: mouse harvest day 7 after allogeneic transplant. The graft held 10^6 splenic CD5+ T cells and 10^7 T-cell-depleted bone marrow cells. Sequencing used immunoSEQ multiplex PCR; TCRdb keeps in-frame clones, though not all of them. The sample contains 4,000 to 4,500 clones, around 60% of which appear only once. Sequencing used spleen. Source of these receptors: a female BALB/c mouse given C57BL/6 T cells with graft-versus-host disease after an allogeneic hematopoietic cell transplant.

This clone came up once. The listed genes are named as in mouse. The read stops 1 residue short of the end of the CDR3; the missing end is completed from the germline J gene. This rearrangement joins TRBV12-1 to TRBJ1-2; D is ambiguous. The CDR3 covers 10 residues. Germline CDR1 reads SGHSN; CDR2 reads HYEKVE. V gave up 2 bases and J gave up 6 bases, with 3 bases separating them. The sequenced part of the CDR3 DNA is TGTGCCAGCTCTCCCGCCGACTACACC. Amino acid sequence: CASSPADYT. The whole CDR3 reads CASSPADYTF.

With regard to this clone: Any gene name here is a mouse gene name. The read terminates 1 residue ahead of where the CDR3 ends, so the germline J gene completes it. V and J are TRBV26 and TRBJ2-4; no firm D call. Between the trimmed V and J ends, which lost 1 base and 0 bases, there was a span of 5 bases. The germline V gene encodes CDR1 KGHPV and CDR2 FQNQEV (reference sequence). The CDR3 contains 14 residues. This chain's CDR3 is CASSLYSSQNTLYF. CDR3 DNA (partial): TGTGCCAGCAGTCTGTACTCTAGTCAAAACACCTTGTAC.

About this clone: The listed genes are named as in mouse. The read halts 1 residue ahead of the CDR3 end, with the missing end drawn from the germline J gene. This chain joins TRBV26 and TRBJ2-1; TRBD2 is a possible D gene (6 bases). Germline V gives CDR1 KGHPV, CDR2 FQNQEV (reference sequence). The CDR3 totals 14 residues. Trimming removed 4 bases at V and 0 bases at J, with 7 bases between. Incomplete CDR3 DNA: TGTGCCAGCAGTCGGGACTTTAACTATGCTGAGCAGTTC. This translates into CASSRDFNYAEQF. The complete CDR3 protein is CASSRDFNYAEQFF.

About this clone itself: Genes and germline come from the mouse. Sequencing ends 1 residue short of the CDR3 end; the germline J gene provides the rest. V and J are TRBV13-1 and TRBJ2-4, with 7 bases aligning to TRBD2. The ends lost 3 bases at V and 0 bases at J; junction bases unmatched: 1. The CDR3 consists of 14 residues. Germline CDR1 reads NSHNY; CDR2 reads SYGAGN. The part of the CDR3 DNA that was read is TGTGCCAGCAGTGGCTGGGGGAGTCAAAACACCTTGTAC. It yields the protein CASSGWGSQNTLY. In full, the CDR3 reads CASSGWGSQNTLYF.

Remarks on this clone: The gene symbols are mouse symbols. The sequenced fragment ends 1 residue before the CDR3 boundary, so the rest is inferred from the germline J gene. The rearrangement joins TRBV1 to TRBJ1-4; weak D call: TRBD1 (6 bases). The CDR3 has 15 amino acids. Germline loops: CDR1 NSQYPW, CDR2 LRSPGD (reference sequence). V was clipped by 5 bases and J by 0 bases, with 10 bases between them. CDR3 DNA, as far as it was read: TGCACCTGCAGTCCCGGACAGATTTCCAACGAAAGATTATTT. Translating gives CTCSPGQISNERLF. In full, the CDR3 is CTCSPGQISNERLFF. Drawing the rest from reference TRBV1 and TRBJ1-4, the complete variable domain is VTLLEQNPRWRLVPRGQAVNLRCILKNSQYPWMSWYQQDLQKQLQWLFTLRSPGDKEVKSLPGADYLATRVTDTELRLQVANMSQGRTLYCTCSPGQISNERLFFGHGTKLSVL.

A note on this clone: Genes and germline come from the mouse. With the read ending 1 residue before the CDR3 end, the germline J gene is used to fill in that end. This chain joins TRBV12-1 and TRBJ1-2, with D hard to call. Germline V gives CDR1 SGHSN, CDR2 HYEKVE. V lost 1 base and J lost 1, with 9 bases in between. The length of the CDR3 is 14 residues. Partial CDR3 DNA: TGTGCCAGCTCTCTTTGGTCAGAAAACTCCGACTACACC. This encodes CASSLWSENSDYT. From start to end, the CDR3 is CASSLWSENSDYTF.

In its sample, this clone was seen a few times. Germline and genes here are mouse. The CDR3 goes on 1 residue after the read ends, and that part is filled in from the germline J gene. The rearrangement joins TRBV29 to TRBJ2-1; 9 bases fit TRBD1. CDR1 is MSHET and CDR2 is SYDVDS in the germline V gene. This CDR3 has 14 residues. The V and J ends lost 3 bases and 7 bases, in that order; junction bases with no gene match: 4. The chain's CDR3 is CASSLWDRVAEQFF. Partial CDR3 DNA: TGTGCTAGCAGTTTGTGGGACAGGGTCGCTGAGCAGTTC.

For this clone: Gene and germline names: mouse. The observed sequence ends 1 residue before the CDR3 terminus, with the missing tail filled in from the germline J gene. The chain is built from TRBV31 and TRBJ1-3; D is undetermined. The CDR3 runs to 15 residues. The germline V and J ends were trimmed by 3 bases and 0 bases, with 12 bases remaining between them. CDR1 is GKSSPN and CDR2 is SITVG in the germline V gene. The sequenced CDR3 bases are TGTGCCTGGAGGCCAACAGAACATTCTGGAAATACGCTCTAT. This gives the protein CAWRPTEHSGNTLY. In full, the CDR3 is CAWRPTEHSGNTLYF.

Regarding this clone: The germline and genes are mouse ones. Sequencing ends 1 residue short of the CDR3 end; the germline J gene provides the rest. V gene TRBV29 combines with J gene TRBJ2-2; tentative D call: TRBD1 (5 bases). Trimming pared 0 bases from V and 3 bases from J, leaving 8 bases between. CDR3 size: 15 residues. CDR1 and CDR2 from the germline V gene are MSHET and SYDVDS. The sequenced part of the CDR3 DNA is TGTGCTAGCAGTTTATCGAGGGGAGACACCGGGCAGCTCTAC. It translates to CASSLSRGDTGQLY. The complete CDR3 reads CASSLSRGDTGQLYF. Supplemented by reference TRBV29 and TRBJ2-2, the full variable domain reads DMKVTQMPRYLIKRMGENVLLECGQDMSHETMYWYRQDPGLGLQLIYISYDVDSNSEGDIPKGYRVSRKKREHFSLILDSAKTNQTSVYFCASSLSRGDTGQLYFGEGSKLTVL.

A note on this clone: Gene and germline names: mouse. Read coverage stops 1 residue before the CDR3 terminus; the germline J gene supplies the remainder. V is TRBV23 and J is TRBJ2-7; TRBD2, the table's D call, lacks a check against the DNA. This CDR3 has 15 amino acids. Germline CDR1 and CDR2: KGHTA and FQNQQP. CDR3 loop: CSSSTLWGGSYEQYF. The CDR3 DNA, read in part, is TGCTCCAGCAGTACCCTCTGGGGGGGCTCCTATGAACAGTAC.

As to this clone: Mouse gene names and germline throughout. Incomplete CDR3 DNA: TGTGCCAGCAGTGATGCCAGTAACTCCGACTACACC. As protein: CASSDASNSDYT. The CDR3 as a whole reads CASSDASNSDYTF. V is TRBV13-1 and J is TRBJ1-2; D gene uncertain. The read ends 1 residue shy of where the CDR3 ends; the end is completed using the germline J gene. Germline loops: CDR1 NSHNY, CDR2 SYGAGN. This CDR3 region has 13 residues. The V and J ends lost 0 bases and 2 bases respectively, with 5 bases between them.